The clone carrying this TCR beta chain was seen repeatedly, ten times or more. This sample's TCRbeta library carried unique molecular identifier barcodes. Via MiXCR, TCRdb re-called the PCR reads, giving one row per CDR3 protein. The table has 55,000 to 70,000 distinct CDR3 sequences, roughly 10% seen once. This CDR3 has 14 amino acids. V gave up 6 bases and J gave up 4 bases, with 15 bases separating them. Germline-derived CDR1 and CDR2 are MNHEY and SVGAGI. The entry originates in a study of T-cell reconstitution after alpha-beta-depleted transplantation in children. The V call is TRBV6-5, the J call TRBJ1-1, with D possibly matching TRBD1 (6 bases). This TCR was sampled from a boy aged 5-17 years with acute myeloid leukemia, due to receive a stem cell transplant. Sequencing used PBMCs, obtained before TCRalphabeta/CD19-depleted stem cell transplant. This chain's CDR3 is CASRRNRDGTEAFF. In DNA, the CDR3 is TGTGCCAGCAGGCGCAACAGGGACGGCACTGAAGCTTTCTTT.